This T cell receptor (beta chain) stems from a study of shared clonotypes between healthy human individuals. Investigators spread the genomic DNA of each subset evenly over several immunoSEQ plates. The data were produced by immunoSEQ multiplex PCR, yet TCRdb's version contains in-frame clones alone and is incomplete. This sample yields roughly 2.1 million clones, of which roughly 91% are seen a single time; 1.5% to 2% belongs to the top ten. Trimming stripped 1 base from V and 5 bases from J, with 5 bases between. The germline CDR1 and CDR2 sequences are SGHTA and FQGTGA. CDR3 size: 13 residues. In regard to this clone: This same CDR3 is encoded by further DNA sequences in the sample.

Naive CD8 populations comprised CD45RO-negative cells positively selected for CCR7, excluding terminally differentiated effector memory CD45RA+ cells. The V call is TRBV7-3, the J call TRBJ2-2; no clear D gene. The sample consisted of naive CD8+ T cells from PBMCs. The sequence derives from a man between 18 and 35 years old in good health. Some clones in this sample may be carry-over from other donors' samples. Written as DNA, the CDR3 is TGTGCCAGCAGCTTAAGGGAAACCGGGGAGCTGTTTTTT. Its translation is CASSLRETGELFF.